This T cell receptor beta chain was captured by sequencing in a study of cytomegalovirus exposure and HLA in healthy donors. The length of the CDR3 is 17 residues. The germline CDR1 and CDR2 sequences are SGHDT and YYEEEE. The V and J ends lost 4 bases and 0 bases respectively, with 17 bases between them. PCR involved 60 Vbeta and 13 Jbeta primers. Only in-frame clones appear in the TCRdb table, and some are missing; sequencing was by immunoSEQ multiplex PCR. The sample lists 150,000 to 200,000 clones, around 84% occurring once. V usage is TRBV5-6 and J usage is TRBJ1-3; unclear D gene. Specimen: PBMCs. The clonotype originates from a man aged 18 to 29 in good health and CMV-seronegative. The CDR3 DNA reads as TGTGCCAGCAGCCCCTACAGCTTGATCGCCTCTGGAAACACCATATATTTT. As protein: CASSPYSLIASGNTIYF.